This TCR beta chain was retrieved from a study of T cells in localized non-small cell lung cancer. The study's findings and limits: Median about 56 top-100 tumor clones were shared with paired adjacent lung. Because researchers sequenced only one region of the tumor, heterogeneity is still possible.

Regarding this clone: What it binds is not known.

Clones were read by immunoSEQ multiplex PCR, and TCRdb kept only the in-frame ones, dropping some. The repertoire includes 10,000 or so clones, just over 90% of them detected once, and approximately 7.5% sits in the top ten. Germline lookup yields CDR1 SGHDN and CDR2 FVKESK. With V trimmed by 8 bases and J by 5 bases, 4 bases remained unmatched. This CDR3 contains 14 residues. The clonotype comes from a woman aged 40-69 years with stage I squamous cell lung carcinoma. V and J are TRBV14 and TRBJ1-6; 9 bases agree with TRBD1. The material was peripheral blood, obtained before any cancer treatment. The CDR3 loop is CASSTGGNNSPLHF. In nucleotides, the CDR3 is TGTGCCAGCTCGACAGGGGGAAATAATTCACCCCTCCACTTT.